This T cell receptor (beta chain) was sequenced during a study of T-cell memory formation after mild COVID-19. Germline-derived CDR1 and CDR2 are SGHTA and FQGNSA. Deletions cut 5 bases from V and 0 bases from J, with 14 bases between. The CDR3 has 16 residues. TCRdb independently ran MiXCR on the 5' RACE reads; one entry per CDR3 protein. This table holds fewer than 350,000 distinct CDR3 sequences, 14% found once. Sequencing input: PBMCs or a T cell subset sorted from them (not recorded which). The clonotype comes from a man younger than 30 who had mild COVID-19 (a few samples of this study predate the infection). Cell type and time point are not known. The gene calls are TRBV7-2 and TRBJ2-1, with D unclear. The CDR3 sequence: CASSQNWPSSYNEQFF. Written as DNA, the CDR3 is TGTGCCAGCAGCCAGAATTGGCCTAGCTCCTACAATGAGCAGTTCTTC. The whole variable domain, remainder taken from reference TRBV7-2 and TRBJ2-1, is GAGVSQSPSNKVTEKGKDVELRCDPISGHTALYWYRQSLGQGLEFLIYFQGNSAPDKSGLPSDRFSAERTGGSVSTLTIQRTQQEDSAVYLCASSQNWPSSYNEQFFGPGTRLTVL.